This entry lists 26 T cell receptor beta chains sequenced from one sample in a study of OX40 agonist ivuxolimab in advanced cancers. Profiled with immunoSEQ multiplex PCR; TCRdb holds only in-frame clones, not every one. The table lists 65,000 to 90,000 clones, approximately 88% of them singletons. The source material was CD4+ or CD8+ T cells sorted from blood, sampled in a trial of the OX40 agonist ivuxolimab. Receptors were obtained from an adult with an advanced solid tumor such as melanoma, head and neck, liver or kidney cancer.

This chain links TRBV6-1 with TRBJ1-4; TRBD1 aligns across 7 bases. From germline, CDR1 is MNHNS and CDR2 SASEGT. J gave up 3 bases and V 6 bases, and 4 bases lay outside the gene matches. The CDR3 totals 14 residues. The chain's CDR3 is CASRTGLANEKLFF. Written as DNA, the CDR3 is TGTGCCAGCAGGACAGGGTTAGCTAATGAAAAACTGTTTTTT.

V usage is TRBV19 and J usage is TRBJ2-3, with 7 bases matching TRBD1. Per the germline V gene, CDR1 is LNHDA and CDR2 is SQIVND (reference sequence). V lost 3 bases to trimming and J lost 2 bases; unmatched junction nucleotides: 2. CDR3 length: 14 residues. The CDR3 sequence: CASSMTGITDTQYF. The CDR3 coding sequence is TGTGCCAGTAGTATGACAGGGATCACAGATACGCAGTATTTT.

In this sample, this clone turned up a few times. V gene TRBV10-3 combines with J gene TRBJ1-2; D gene uncertain. The CDR3 spans 12 residues. CDR1 is ENHRY, CDR2 SYGVKD, per germline. The V gene lost 5 bases and the J gene lost 0 bases, with 4 bases spanning the gap. CDR3 in amino acids: CAISPTNYGYTF. In DNA form, the CDR3 reads TGTGCCATCAGTCCGACTAACTATGGCTACACCTTC.

The chain recombines TRBV6-5 with TRBJ1-1; the D gene is possibly TRBD1 (5 bases). The germline gives CDR1 MNHEY, CDR2 SVGAGI. Trimming shortened V by 2 bases and J by 1 base, and 8 bases separated the two germline ends. The CDR3 has 14 residues. This CDR3 is CASSYEGPNTEAFF. CDR3 nucleotides: TGTGCCAGCAGTTACGAGGGGCCGAACACTGAAGCTTTCTTT.

This chain connects TRBV28 to TRBJ1-3; TRBD1 matches 8 bases. CDR1 and CDR2 from the germline V gene are MDHEN and SYDVKM. There are 15 residues in the CDR3. The V gene end was trimmed by 5 bases and the J gene end by 8 bases; junction bases not matched to a gene: 11. Here the CDR3 reads CASSDLGQGGDTIYF. CDR3 bases: TGTGCCAGCAGTGACCTTGGACAGGGTGGGGACACCATATATTTT.

Only one count was recorded for this clone. The chain carries TRBV18 and TRBJ2-1; unclear D gene. The CDR3 totals 12 residues. Germline V gene sequence: CDR1 KGHSH, CDR2 LQKENI. The ends were cut back, 0 bases at V and 15 bases at J, with 12 bases in the middle. This CDR3 reads CASSPPRRTPFF. CDR3 coding DNA: TGTGCCAGCTCACCACCCCGACGGACCCCGTTCTTC. The whole variable domain, remainder taken from reference TRBV18 and TRBJ2-1, is NAGVMQNPRHLVRRRGQEARLRCSPMKGHSHVYWYRQLPEEGLKFMVYLQKENIIDESGMPKERFSAEFPKEGPSILRIQQVVRGDSAAYFCASSPPRRTPFFGPGTRLTVL.

The chain uses TRBV2 and TRBJ1-1; 8 bases line up with TRBD1. This CDR3 region has 13 residues. Germline CDR1 and CDR2: SNHLY and FYNNEI. V shed 6 bases and J 8 bases; nucleotides not matched to a gene: 8. The CDR3, as DNA: TGTGCCAGCAGCCCACTCCGGGACAGGGAAGCTTTCTTT. Protein: CASSPLRDREAFF.

In this sample, this clone turned up a few times. The gene calls are TRBV5-1 and TRBJ1-3; D may be TRBD1 (6 bases). The CDR3 runs 16 residues. Per germline, CDR1 SGHRS and CDR2 YFSETQ. The ends were cut back, 4 bases at V and 0 bases at J, with 14 bases in the middle. CDR3 residues: CASSQEQGSSGNTIYF. The CDR3 DNA sequence: TGCGCCAGCAGCCAAGAACAGGGTAGCTCTGGAAACACCATATATTTT.

The chain employs TRBV10-3 and TRBJ2-5; D call uncertain. The CDR3 is 13 amino acids. Germline loops: CDR1 ENHRY, CDR2 SYGVKD. V lost 2 bases and J 2 bases, leaving 6 bases between the germline ends. The CDR3 coding sequence is TGTGCCATCAGTGAGCAGTTACAAGAGACCCAGTACTTC. Translation gives CAISEQLQETQYF.

V is TRBV7-2 and J is TRBJ1-1; 9 nucleotides match TRBD1. This CDR3 has 15 amino acids. With V trimmed by 5 bases and J by 0 bases, 4 bases remained unmatched. Germline assignment: CDR1 SGHTA and CDR2 FQGNSA. CDR3 sequence reads: CASSPGQGMNTEAFF. The CDR3 DNA reads as TGTGCCAGCAGCCCAGGACAGGGGATGAACACTGAAGCTTTCTTT.

The V call is TRBV5-6, the J call TRBJ1-1, with D possibly TRBD1 on 5 matching bases. Germline CDR1 and CDR2: SGHDT and YYEEEE. With 4 bases removed from V and 5 bases from J, the gap between germline ends came to 21 bases. The CDR3 loop spans 16 amino acids. The CDR3 DNA reads as TGTGCCAGCAGCCCGAGGACCCAGGGCCGGGGAACTGAAGCTTTCTTT. Its protein is CASSPRTQGRGTEAFF.

The V gene is TRBV5-2, the J gene TRBJ1-2. TRBV5-2 is a listed pseudogene. This CDR3 spans 14 amino acids. For the CDR3, the DNA is TGTGCCAGCAAACGAGTACGAAAGACCTATGGCTACACCTTC. It encodes CASKRVRKTYGYTF.

This chain uses TRBV5-4 with TRBJ1-4; 8 bases fit TRBD1. CDR1 and CDR2 (germline): SGHNT, YYREEE (reference sequence). Trimming took 3 bases from V and 8 from J; bases not matched to a gene: 9. The CDR3 is made up of 15 amino acids. The CDR3 loop is CASSSRQGRGEKLFF. The CDR3 region has the DNA TGTGCCAGCAGCTCCCGACAGGGGCGAGGAGAAAAACTGTTTTTT.

V is TRBV11-3 and J is TRBJ2-3; 9 bases map to TRBD1. The CDR3 totals 16 residues. The trim removed 5 bases at V and 1 base at J, leaving 7 bases unmatched. The germline V gene has CDR1 SGHNT and CDR2 YENEEA. The DNA of the CDR3 is TGTGCCAGCAGCCAGGGGACAGGGACGGGCACAGATACGCAGTATTTT. Translating it yields CASSQGTGTGTDTQYF. Full variable domain (outside the CDR3, taken from reference TRBV11-3 and TRBJ2-3): EAGVVQSPRYKIIEKKQPVAFWCNPISGHNTLYWYLQNLGQGPELLIRYENEEAVDDSQLPKDRFSAERLKGVDSTLKIQPAELGDSAVYLCASSQGTGTGTDTQYFGPGTRLTVL.

This chain links TRBV18 with TRBJ1-3; 8 bases map to TRBD1. V lost 6 bases to trimming and J lost 1 base; unmatched junction nucleotides: 8. CDR1 is KGHSH and CDR2 is LQKENI in the germline V gene. The CDR3 covers 16 residues. CDR3 nucleotides: TGTGCCAGCTCCCGTGACAGGGGAGGTTCTGGAAACACCATATATTTT. Translated, it gives CASSRDRGGSGNTIYF. The full variable domain, completed using reference TRBV18 and TRBJ1-3, is NAGVMQNPRHLVRRRGQEARLRCSPMKGHSHVYWYRQLPEEGLKFMVYLQKENIIDESGMPKERFSAEFPKEGPSILRIQQVVRGDSAAYFCASSRDRGGSGNTIYFGEGSWLTVV.

This clone appeared once. The rearrangement joins TRBV7-2 to TRBJ2-7; D is unresolved. From germline, CDR1 is SGHTA and CDR2 FQGNSA. Trimming removed 2 bases from V and 5 bases from J, with 13 bases in between. The CDR3 has 14 amino acids. Written as DNA, the CDR3 is TGTGCCAGCAGCTTATCCCGATCAAACGACGAGCAGTACTTC. Amino acid sequence: CASSLSRSNDEQYF.

The chain links TRBV27 to TRBJ2-7, with 9 bases aligning to TRBD2. J lost 4 bases, V lost 6 bases, and 7 bases had no gene match. Per the germline V gene, CDR1 is MNHEY and CDR2 is SMNVEV (reference sequence). This CDR3 has 14 residues. The CDR3: CASSLSGGLYEQYF. Here the CDR3 DNA reads TGTGCCAGCAGCCTTAGCGGGGGTCTTTACGAGCAGTACTTC.

The chain has TRBV27 and TRBJ1-2; D is undetermined. Germline V CDR1 and CDR2: MNHEY, SMNVEV (reference sequence). The CDR3 is made up of 13 amino acids. Trimming pared 7 bases from V and 0 bases from J, leaving 9 bases between. The CDR3 reads CASKLHANYGYTF. The DNA of the CDR3 is TGTGCCAGCAAATTGCACGCTAACTATGGCTACACCTTC.

The chain has TRBV5-6 and TRBJ1-5, with 9 nucleotides matching TRBD1. Per germline, CDR1 SGHDT and CDR2 YYEEEE. J gave up 2 bases and V 4 bases, and 7 bases lay outside the gene matches. CDR3 length: 16 amino acids. CDR3 amino acids: CASSIGTGSGNQPQHF. The DNA for the CDR3 is TGTGCCAGCAGCATTGGGACAGGGTCGGGCAATCAGCCCCAGCATTTT.

The chain carries TRBV7-9 and TRBJ2-7, with TRBD2 identical over 8 bases. In germline, CDR1 is SEHNR, CDR2 FQNEAQ (reference sequence). This CDR3 is 16 amino acids long. Losses at the gene ends were 5 bases for V and 0 bases for J; bases not matched to a gene: 9. The CDR3 sequence is CASSLLSGDRSYEQYF. The CDR3 DNA reads as TGTGCCAGCAGCCTCCTTAGCGGGGACCGCTCCTACGAGCAGTACTTC. Full variable domain (rest looked up from reference TRBV7-9 and TRBJ2-7): DTGVSQNPRHKITKRGQNVTFRCDPISEHNRLYWYRQTLGQGPEFLTYFQNEAQLEKSRLLSDRFSAERPKGSFSTLEIQRTEQGDSAMYLCASSLLSGDRSYEQYFGPGTRLTVT.

The chain recombines TRBV4-2 with TRBJ1-1; unclear D gene. The V end lost 0 bases, the J end lost 10 bases, and 12 bases lay between the germline ends. From germline, CDR1 is LGHNA and CDR2 YNFKEQ. CDR3 length: 13 residues. CDR3 in DNA: TGTGCCAGCAGCCAAGAAGTAGGGAGGCGAGCTTTCTTT. It codes for CASSQEVGRRAFF.

This chain uses TRBV28 with TRBJ2-6; 7 nucleotides match TRBD1. The junction had 7 bases not matched to a gene; V was cut back by 4 bases and J by 7 bases. Germline V gives CDR1 MDHEN, CDR2 SYDVKM. The CDR3 has 15 amino acids. This CDR3 is CASSSPGTAANVLTF. CDR3 nucleotides: TGTGCCAGCAGTTCCCCAGGGACAGCAGCCAACGTCCTGACTTTC.

V usage is TRBV5-1 and J usage is TRBJ2-5, with D tentatively TRBD1 (6 bases). Trimming cost V 0 bases and J 2 bases, with 8 bases left between them. Germline CDR1 reads SGHRS; CDR2 reads YFSETQ. This CDR3 spans 14 amino acids. Here the CDR3 DNA reads TGCGCCAGCAGCTTGGGGACAGTTCAAGAGACCCAGTACTTC. It specifies CASSLGTVQETQYF.

Details on this clone: In the same sample, other DNA sequences code for this CDR3. The V call is TRBV2, the J call TRBJ2-2; tentative D call: TRBD2 (6 bases). The CDR3 has 15 amino acids. The V end lost 4 bases, the J end lost 4 bases, and 13 bases lay between the germline ends. Germline V CDR1 and CDR2: SNHLY, FYNNEI. CDR3 DNA sequence: TGTGCCAGCAGTGCAGGGTTGGGGGGCACCGGGGAGCTGTTTTTT. Amino acid sequence: CASSAGLGGTGELFF.

The J gene is TRBJ1-5, the V gene TRBV4-2, with unresolved D. The V end was cut by 1 base, the J end by 1 base, with 8 bases between. Germline CDR1 and CDR2: LGHNA and YNFKEQ. This CDR3 is built from 15 residues. CDR3 bases: TGTGCCAGCAGCCAAGGTGGAGAGAGCAATCAGCCCCAGCATTTT. This encodes CASSQGGESNQPQHF.

CDR3 sequence: CASSYGEVRVYEQYF. The CDR3 DNA follows: TGTGCCAGCAGTTATGGGGAGGTGAGGGTCTACGAGCAGTACTTC. The chain carries TRBV6-5 and TRBJ2-7; weak D call: TRBD2 (6 bases). CDR1 and CDR2 from the germline V gene are MNHEY and SVGAGI. V lost 3 bases, J lost 3 bases, and 15 bases lay in between. CDR3 length equals 15 residues.